A single T cell receptor (beta chain) is shown here with its context. The data originate from a study of human T cells and chemical hapten exposure. Germline V CDR1 and CDR2: MDHEN, SYDVKM. The V and J ends lost 3 bases and 1 base respectively, with 4 bases between them. The CDR3 loop spans 12 amino acids. TCRdb reanalysed the RACE reads using MiXCR and keeps one entry per CDR3 protein. The data hold tens of thousands of distinct CDR3 sequences, with approximately 29% observed a single time. Indicated time point: patch test 1, 2 weeks after DPC sensitization. Noted treatment: therapeutic diphenylcyclopropenone sensitization with weekly scalp DPC. Blood was collected ahead of every patch test applied.

This TCR derives from a man aged 35 to 55 with alopecia areata. Some clones in this sample may be carry-over from other donors' samples. The genes are TRBV28 and TRBJ2-7; D gene uncertain. Sequencing was performed on whole blood, taken in connection with sensitization to the hapten diphenylcyclopropenone (DPC). CDR3 in amino acids: CASSFQSYEQYF. The CDR3 bases are TGTGCCAGCAGTTTCCAGTCCTACGAGCAGTACTTC.